A selection of T cell receptor beta chains follows, all from one sample in a study of shared clonotypes between healthy human individuals. Here immunoSEQ multiplex PCR was the method, and the copy in TCRdb shows in-frame clones only, minus some. Altogether over a million clones are present, around 75% being singletons, with the ten largest covering nearly 1.5%. Sample: memory CD4+ T cells sorted from blood. These receptors all come from a man between 18 and 29 years old in good health. CDR3s include the opening cysteine and the closing phenylalanine or tryptophan. Each record gives: V gene, D gene, CDR3 length, J gene, clone size, CDR3 protein, CDR3 DNA. The D gene is left open where the match is weak. Size is omitted from some rows. Given values are once, few, many or a class for expanded clones.

v_call: TRBV2; d_call: NA; cdr3_length: 14; j_call: TRBJ2-3; clone_size: NA; cdr3_aa: CASSEVSASDTQYF; cdr3_nt: TGTGCCAGCAGTGAAGTGTCCGCATCAGATACGCAGTATTTT
v_call: TRBV19; d_call: NA; cdr3_length: 12; j_call: TRBJ2-1; clone_size: few; cdr3_aa: CASSPWGNEQFF; cdr3_nt: TGTGCCAGTAGCCCTTGGGGCAATGAGCAGTTCTTC
v_call: TRBV7-3; d_call: TRBD2; cdr3_length: 15; j_call: TRBJ2-3; clone_size: NA; cdr3_aa: CASSFYLAGVDTQYF; cdr3_nt: TGTGCCAGCAGCTTCTACCTAGCGGGGGTGGATACGCAGTATTTT
v_call: TRBV19; d_call: NA; cdr3_length: 13; j_call: TRBJ2-7; clone_size: NA; cdr3_aa: CASSIGGSYEQYF; cdr3_nt: TGTGCCAGTAGTATTGGGGGTTCCTACGAGCAGTACTTC
v_call: TRBV11-2; d_call: TRBD2; cdr3_length: 15; j_call: TRBJ2-7; clone_size: NA; cdr3_aa: CASRWSGGSSYEQYF; cdr3_nt: TGTGCCAGCAGATGGAGCGGGGGAAGCTCCTACGAGCAGTACTTC
v_call: TRBV5-1; d_call: TRBD2; cdr3_length: 16; j_call: TRBJ2-1; clone_size: NA; cdr3_aa: CASSLSGTSGYNEQFF; cdr3_nt: TGCGCCAGCAGCTTGTCTGGGACTAGCGGTTACAATGAGCAGTTCTTC
v_call: TRBV6-1; d_call: NA; cdr3_length: 11; j_call: TRBJ2-1; clone_size: NA; cdr3_aa: CASGRGNEQFF; cdr3_nt: TGTGCCAGCGGGAGAGGCAATGAGCAGTTCTTC
v_call: TRBV7-2; d_call: TRBD1; cdr3_length: 15; j_call: TRBJ1-2; clone_size: NA; cdr3_aa: CASSSPTGMAYGYTF; cdr3_nt: TGTGCCAGCAGCTCACCGACAGGGATGGCCTATGGCTACACCTTC
v_call: TRBV7-8; d_call: TRBD1; cdr3_length: 17; j_call: TRBJ2-1; clone_size: NA; cdr3_aa: CASGPLFRGSSYNEQFF; cdr3_nt: TGTGCCAGCGGCCCTCTTTTCAGGGGGAGCTCCTACAATGAGCAGTTCTTC
v_call: TRBV19; d_call: TRBD1; cdr3_length: 14; j_call: TRBJ1-5; clone_size: few; cdr3_aa: CASRMGQGMQPQHF; cdr3_nt: TGTGCCAGTAGAATGGGACAGGGTATGCAGCCCCAGCATTTT
v_call: TRBV9; d_call: NA; cdr3_length: 14; j_call: TRBJ1-1; clone_size: NA; cdr3_aa: CASSAGQINTEAFF; cdr3_nt: TGTGCCAGCAGCGCCGGACAGATTAACACTGAAGCTTTCTTT
v_call: TRBV28; d_call: NA; cdr3_length: 14; j_call: TRBJ1-4; clone_size: NA; cdr3_aa: CASNPGGAREKLFF; cdr3_nt: TGTGCCAGCAACCCTGGAGGGGCAAGGGAAAAACTGTTTTTT
v_call: TRBV6-5; d_call: NA; cdr3_length: 15; j_call: TRBJ2-3; clone_size: NA; cdr3_aa: CASRGAQRGSDTQYF; cdr3_nt: TGTGCCAGCAGAGGAGCGCAGAGGGGCTCAGATACGCAGTATTTT
v_call: TRBV7-2; d_call: NA; cdr3_length: 12; j_call: TRBJ1-1; clone_size: few; cdr3_aa: CASSLGFTEAFF; cdr3_nt: TGTGCCAGCAGCTTAGGGTTCACTGAAGCTTTCTTT
v_call: TRBV19; d_call: TRBD1; cdr3_length: 16; j_call: TRBJ1-5; clone_size: NA; cdr3_aa: CASSTGQARSNQPQHF; cdr3_nt: TGTGCCAGTAGTACTGGACAGGCGAGGAGCAATCAGCCCCAGCATTTT
v_call: TRBV10-3; d_call: TRBD1; cdr3_length: 14; j_call: TRBJ1-3; clone_size: NA; cdr3_aa: CAIRAGQGGNTIYF; cdr3_nt: TGTGCCATCAGAGCCGGACAGGGAGGAAACACCATATATTTT
v_call: TRBV6-1; d_call: TRBD1; cdr3_length: 16; j_call: TRBJ2-4; clone_size: many; cdr3_aa: CASSEVTSGGKNIQYF; cdr3_nt: TGTGCCAGCAGTGAAGTGACCTCAGGGGGCAAAAACATTCAGTACTTC
v_call: TRBV5-6; d_call: TRBD1; cdr3_length: 16; j_call: TRBJ1-6; clone_size: NA; cdr3_aa: CASSPASGTGILPLHF; cdr3_nt: TGTGCCAGCAGCCCCGCAAGCGGGACAGGGATCTTACCCCTCCACTTT
v_call: TRBV30; d_call: NA; cdr3_length: 15; j_call: TRBJ2-3; clone_size: NA; cdr3_aa: CAWSPLGGGGDTQYF; cdr3_nt: TGTGCCTGGAGTCCCTTGGGTGGGGGTGGAGATACGCAGTATTTT
v_call: TRBV30; d_call: TRBD2; cdr3_length: 12; j_call: TRBJ2-7; clone_size: NA; cdr3_aa: CAGKAGRGEQYF; cdr3_nt: TGTGCCGGCAAAGCGGGGCGCGGCGAGCAGTACTTC
v_call: TRBV10-3; d_call: TRBD1; cdr3_length: 15; j_call: TRBJ1-5; clone_size: NA; cdr3_aa: CATRDRGDTNQPQHF; cdr3_nt: TGTGCCACCAGGGACAGGGGGGACACCAATCAGCCCCAGCATTTT
v_call: TRBV30; d_call: TRBD1; cdr3_length: 13; j_call: TRBJ1-1; clone_size: NA; cdr3_aa: CAWSPTTGLYAFF; cdr3_nt: TGTGCCTGGAGTCCAACGACAGGGCTGTATGCTTTCTTT
v_call: TRBV6-1; d_call: NA; cdr3_length: 12; j_call: TRBJ2-7; clone_size: NA; cdr3_aa: CASSVQGYEQYF; cdr3_nt: TGTGCCAGCAGTGTGCAGGGGTACGAGCAGTACTTC
v_call: TRBV18; d_call: NA; cdr3_length: 17; j_call: TRBJ2-1; clone_size: once; cdr3_aa: CASSPMGPFNSYNEQFF; cdr3_nt: TGTGCCAGCTCACCGATGGGACCCTTTAACTCCTACAATGAGCAGTTCTTC
v_call: TRBV5-5; d_call: TRBD1; cdr3_length: 15; j_call: TRBJ1-6; clone_size: NA; cdr3_aa: CASTHRGLTNSPLHF; cdr3_nt: TGTGCCAGCACGCACAGGGGGCTGACTAATTCACCCCTCCACTTT
v_call: TRBV5-1; d_call: TRBD2; cdr3_length: 17; j_call: TRBJ2-2; clone_size: once; cdr3_aa: CASSFLAGGPATGELFF; cdr3_nt: TGCGCCAGCAGCTTTCTAGCGGGAGGGCCGGCCACCGGGGAGCTGTTTTTT
v_call: TRBV5-6; d_call: NA; cdr3_length: 16; j_call: TRBJ2-6; clone_size: NA; cdr3_aa: CASSSWDVFGANVLTF; cdr3_nt: TGTGCCAGCAGCTCGTGGGACGTATTTGGGGCCAACGTCCTGACTTTC
v_call: TRBV7-9; d_call: NA; cdr3_length: 14; j_call: TRBJ2-5; clone_size: NA; cdr3_aa: CASSRELRSETQYF; cdr3_nt: TGTGCCAGCAGCCGTGAGTTGAGGTCGGAGACCCAGTACTTC
v_call: TRBV11-2; d_call: NA; cdr3_length: 17; j_call: TRBJ1-6; clone_size: NA; cdr3_aa: CASSLGVDSSYNSPLHF; cdr3_nt: TGTGCCAGCAGCTTAGGAGTGGACAGCTCCTATAATTCACCCCTCCACTTT
v_call: TRBV7-9; d_call: NA; cdr3_length: 16; j_call: TRBJ1-2; clone_size: few; cdr3_aa: CASSLGGDFYPYGYTF; cdr3_nt: TGTGCCAGCAGCTTAGGGGGGGATTTTTATCCATATGGCTACACCTTC
v_call: TRBV19; d_call: TRBD1; cdr3_length: 13; j_call: TRBJ2-4; clone_size: NA; cdr3_aa: CASSITGVNIQYF; cdr3_nt: TGTGCCAGTAGTATTACAGGGGTGAACATTCAGTACTTC
v_call: TRBV9; d_call: NA; cdr3_length: 14; j_call: TRBJ2-7; clone_size: NA; cdr3_aa: CASSPSRATYEQYF; cdr3_nt: TGTGCCAGCAGCCCCAGCAGGGCCACCTACGAGCAGTACTTC
v_call: TRBV18; d_call: NA; cdr3_length: 13; j_call: TRBJ1-2; clone_size: NA; cdr3_aa: CASSPGGGYGYTF; cdr3_nt: TGTGCCAGCTCACCAGGGGGCGGCTATGGCTACACCTTC
v_call: TRBV2; d_call: TRBD2; cdr3_length: 15; j_call: TRBJ2-1; clone_size: NA; cdr3_aa: CASSVTSGGSNEQFF; cdr3_nt: TGTGCCAGCAGTGTCACCAGCGGGGGAAGTAATGAGCAGTTCTTC
v_call: TRBV5-6; d_call: NA; cdr3_length: 14; j_call: TRBJ1-4; clone_size: NA; cdr3_aa: CASTTGWSNEKLFF; cdr3_nt: TGTGCCAGCACCACAGGGTGGTCTAATGAAAAACTGTTTTTT
v_call: TRBV30; d_call: NA; cdr3_length: 13; j_call: TRBJ2-7; clone_size: NA; cdr3_aa: CAWSVRSTGEQYF; cdr3_nt: TGTGCCTGGAGTGTAAGGTCCACAGGCGAGCAGTACTTC
v_call: TRBV28; d_call: NA; cdr3_length: 14; j_call: TRBJ2-3; clone_size: NA; cdr3_aa: CASTGQGFTDTQYF; cdr3_nt: TGTGCCAGCACCGGGCAGGGGTTCACAGATACGCAGTATTTT
v_call: TRBV19; d_call: TRBD1; cdr3_length: 14; j_call: TRBJ1-5; clone_size: NA; cdr3_aa: CASKKGASNQPQHF; cdr3_nt: TGTGCCAGTAAGAAGGGGGCAAGCAATCAGCCCCAGCATTTT
v_call: TRBV30; d_call: NA; cdr3_length: 11; j_call: TRBJ2-5; clone_size: NA; cdr3_aa: CAWKIQETQYF; cdr3_nt: TGTGCCTGGAAAATCCAAGAGACCCAGTACTTC
v_call: TRBV4-1; d_call: NA; cdr3_length: 17; j_call: TRBJ1-1; clone_size: NA; cdr3_aa: CASTLRASGVGNTEAFF; cdr3_nt: TGCGCCAGCACCCTAAGAGCTTCTGGAGTGGGGAACACTGAAGCTTTCTTT
v_call: TRBV2; d_call: TRBD1; cdr3_length: 14; j_call: TRBJ2-7; clone_size: many; cdr3_aa: CASIRTGPTYEQYF; cdr3_nt: TGTGCCAGCATTCGGACAGGGCCTACCTACGAGCAGTACTTC
v_call: TRBV6-5; d_call: NA; cdr3_length: 14; j_call: TRBJ2-5; clone_size: NA; cdr3_aa: CASSYSTGSETQYF; cdr3_nt: TGTGCCAGCAGTTACTCCACTGGGTCAGAGACCCAGTACTTC
v_call: TRBV30; d_call: TRBD2; cdr3_length: 16; j_call: TRBJ2-3; clone_size: few; cdr3_aa: CAWSSGLAGGADTQYF; cdr3_nt: TGTGCCTGGAGTTCAGGACTAGCGGGAGGCGCAGATACGCAGTATTTT
v_call: TRBV15; d_call: NA; cdr3_length: 16; j_call: TRBJ1-2; clone_size: few; cdr3_aa: CATSRDTRQVEYGYTF; cdr3_nt: TGTGCCACCAGCAGAGATACGCGACAGGTCGAATATGGCTACACCTTC
v_call: TRBV5-1; d_call: TRBD2; cdr3_length: 16; j_call: TRBJ2-5; clone_size: once; cdr3_aa: CASSLLPSGSQETQYF; cdr3_nt: TGCGCCAGCAGCTTGCTGCCTAGCGGGAGCCAAGAGACCCAGTACTTC
v_call: TRBV6-5; d_call: NA; cdr3_length: 14; j_call: TRBJ2-5; clone_size: NA; cdr3_aa: CATQIGGRLETQYF; cdr3_nt: TGTGCCACCCAAATCGGGGGGCGTTTGGAGACCCAGTACTTC
v_call: TRBV7-9; d_call: NA; cdr3_length: 16; j_call: TRBJ1-1; clone_size: NA; cdr3_aa: CASSLMGSNMNTEAFF; cdr3_nt: TGTGCCAGCAGCTTAATGGGTAGTAACATGAACACTGAAGCTTTCTTT
v_call: TRBV10-1; d_call: NA; cdr3_length: 13; j_call: TRBJ1-1; clone_size: NA; cdr3_aa: CASSFNRNTEAFF; cdr3_nt: TGCGCCAGCTCCTTTAACCGGAACACTGAAGCTTTCTTT
v_call: TRBV18; d_call: NA; cdr3_length: 14; j_call: TRBJ1-4; clone_size: NA; cdr3_aa: CASSRGAENEKLFF; cdr3_nt: TGTGCCAGCTCACGGGGGGCCGAGAATGAAAAACTGTTTTTT
v_call: TRBV6-5; d_call: TRBD1; cdr3_length: 15; j_call: TRBJ1-1; clone_size: once; cdr3_aa: CASSILQGGNTEAFF; cdr3_nt: TGTGCCAGCAGTATTCTACAGGGGGGGAACACTGAAGCTTTCTTT
v_call: TRBV2; d_call: NA; cdr3_length: 12; j_call: TRBJ2-7; clone_size: NA; cdr3_aa: CASSLVGYEQYF; cdr3_nt: TGTGCCAGCAGTCTAGTCGGCTACGAGCAGTACTTC
v_call: TRBV7-2; d_call: NA; cdr3_length: 13; j_call: TRBJ2-1; clone_size: NA; cdr3_aa: CASSLGGLMEQFF; cdr3_nt: TGTGCCAGCAGCTTAGGGGGGTTGATGGAGCAGTTCTTC
v_call: TRBV6-1; d_call: NA; cdr3_length: 15; j_call: TRBJ1-5; clone_size: NA; cdr3_aa: CASSDSGWSFQPQHF; cdr3_nt: TGTGCCAGCAGTGACTCCGGTTGGAGCTTTCAGCCCCAGCATTTT
v_call: TRBV7-2; d_call: NA; cdr3_length: 15; j_call: TRBJ1-3; clone_size: few; cdr3_aa: CASSIMRGPGNTIYF; cdr3_nt: TGTGCCAGCAGCATTATGAGGGGCCCTGGAAACACCATATATTTT
v_call: TRBV11-2; d_call: NA; cdr3_length: 12; j_call: TRBJ2-1; clone_size: NA; cdr3_aa: CASSFSGTPQFF; cdr3_nt: TGTGCCAGCAGCTTTAGCGGTACCCCTCAGTTCTTC